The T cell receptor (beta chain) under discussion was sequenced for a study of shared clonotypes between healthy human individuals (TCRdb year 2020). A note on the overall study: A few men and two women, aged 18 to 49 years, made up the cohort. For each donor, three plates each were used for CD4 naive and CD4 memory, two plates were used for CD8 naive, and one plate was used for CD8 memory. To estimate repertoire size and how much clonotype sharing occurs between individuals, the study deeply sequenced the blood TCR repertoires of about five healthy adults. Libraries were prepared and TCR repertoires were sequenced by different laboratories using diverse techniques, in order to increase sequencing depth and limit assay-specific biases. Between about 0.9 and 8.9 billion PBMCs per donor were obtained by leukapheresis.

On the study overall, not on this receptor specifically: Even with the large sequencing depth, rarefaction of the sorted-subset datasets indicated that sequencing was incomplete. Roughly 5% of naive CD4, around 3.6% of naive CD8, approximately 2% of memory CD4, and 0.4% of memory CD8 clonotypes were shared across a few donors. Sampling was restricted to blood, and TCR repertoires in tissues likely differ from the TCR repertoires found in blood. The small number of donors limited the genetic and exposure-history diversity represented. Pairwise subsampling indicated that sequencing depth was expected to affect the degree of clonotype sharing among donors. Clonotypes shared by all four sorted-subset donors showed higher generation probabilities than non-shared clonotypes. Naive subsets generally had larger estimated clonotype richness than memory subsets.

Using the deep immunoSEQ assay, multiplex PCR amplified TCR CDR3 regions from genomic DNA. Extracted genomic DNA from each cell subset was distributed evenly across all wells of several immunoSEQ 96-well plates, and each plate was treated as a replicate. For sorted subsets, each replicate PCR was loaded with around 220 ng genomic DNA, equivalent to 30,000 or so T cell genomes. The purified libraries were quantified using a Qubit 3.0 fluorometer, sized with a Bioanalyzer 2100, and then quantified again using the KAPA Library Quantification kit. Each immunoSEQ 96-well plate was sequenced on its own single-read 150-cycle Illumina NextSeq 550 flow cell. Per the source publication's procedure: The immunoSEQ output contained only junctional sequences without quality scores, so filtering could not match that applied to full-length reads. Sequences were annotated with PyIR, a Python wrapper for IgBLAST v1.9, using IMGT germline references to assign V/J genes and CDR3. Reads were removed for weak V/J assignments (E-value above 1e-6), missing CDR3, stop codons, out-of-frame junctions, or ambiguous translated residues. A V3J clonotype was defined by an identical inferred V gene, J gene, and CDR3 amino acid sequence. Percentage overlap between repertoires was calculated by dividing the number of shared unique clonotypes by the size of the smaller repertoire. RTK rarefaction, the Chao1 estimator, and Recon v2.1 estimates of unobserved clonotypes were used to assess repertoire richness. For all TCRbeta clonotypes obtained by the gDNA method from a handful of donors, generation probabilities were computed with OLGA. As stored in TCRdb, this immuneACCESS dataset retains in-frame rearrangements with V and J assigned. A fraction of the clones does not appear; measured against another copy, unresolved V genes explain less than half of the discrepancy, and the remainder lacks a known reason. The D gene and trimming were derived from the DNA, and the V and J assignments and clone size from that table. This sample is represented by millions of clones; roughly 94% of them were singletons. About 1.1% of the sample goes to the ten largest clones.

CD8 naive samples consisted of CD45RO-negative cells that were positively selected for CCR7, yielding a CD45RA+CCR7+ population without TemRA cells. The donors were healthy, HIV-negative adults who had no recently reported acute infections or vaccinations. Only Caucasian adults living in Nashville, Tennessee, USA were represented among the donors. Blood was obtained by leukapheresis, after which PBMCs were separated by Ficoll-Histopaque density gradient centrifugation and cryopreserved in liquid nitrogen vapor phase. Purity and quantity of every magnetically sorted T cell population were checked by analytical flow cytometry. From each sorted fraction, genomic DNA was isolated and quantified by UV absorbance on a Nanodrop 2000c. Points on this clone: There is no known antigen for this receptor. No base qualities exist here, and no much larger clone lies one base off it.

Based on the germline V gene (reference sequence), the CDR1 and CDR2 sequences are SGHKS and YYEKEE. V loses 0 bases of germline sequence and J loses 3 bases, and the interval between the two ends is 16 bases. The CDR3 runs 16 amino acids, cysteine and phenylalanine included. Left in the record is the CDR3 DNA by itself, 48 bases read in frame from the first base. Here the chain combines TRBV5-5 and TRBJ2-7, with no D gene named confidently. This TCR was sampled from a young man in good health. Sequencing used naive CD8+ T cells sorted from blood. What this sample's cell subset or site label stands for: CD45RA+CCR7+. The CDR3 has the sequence CASSLGAPSADYEQYF. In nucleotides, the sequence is TGTGCCAGCAGCTTGGGGGCCCCGTCCGCGGACTACGAGCAGTACTTC.